This T cell receptor beta chain stems from a study of identical twins. This clonotype showed up just a few times. The antigen remains unidentified. The cDNA had a unique molecular identifier and a template-switch universal primer site. One entry per CDR3 protein, called by TCRdb with MiXCR from the 5' RACE reads. The data show more than 650,000 distinct CDR3 sequences, less than 7% seen once. General study results and limits: Twin pairs' shared out-of-frame alpha sequences were enriched in low generation probability.

The CDR3 totals 16 residues. V was shortened by 4 bases and J by 4 bases, with 18 bases between the two germline ends. The TCR was taken from a man between 18 and 29 years old in good health. Sequencing used naive T cells sorted from blood. V and J are TRBV12-3 or TRBV12-4 and TRBJ2-3; D is possibly TRBD2 (7 bases). The CDR3 sequence: CASSSTGLVGADTQYF. The DNA for the CDR3 is TGTGCCAGCAGTTCGACAGGACTAGTTGGCGCAGATACGCAGTATTTT.